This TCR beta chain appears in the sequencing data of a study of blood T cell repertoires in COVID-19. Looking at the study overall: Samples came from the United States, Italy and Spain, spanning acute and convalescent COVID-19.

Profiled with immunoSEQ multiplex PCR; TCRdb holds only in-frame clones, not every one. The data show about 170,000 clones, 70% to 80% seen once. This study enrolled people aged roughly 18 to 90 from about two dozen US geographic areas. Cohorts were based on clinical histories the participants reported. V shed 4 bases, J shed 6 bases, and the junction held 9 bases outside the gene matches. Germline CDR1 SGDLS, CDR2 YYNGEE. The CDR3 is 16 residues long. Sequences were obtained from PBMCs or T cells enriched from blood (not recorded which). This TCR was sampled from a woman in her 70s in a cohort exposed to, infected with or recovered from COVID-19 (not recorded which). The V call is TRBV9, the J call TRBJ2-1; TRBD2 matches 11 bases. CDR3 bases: TGTGCCAGCAGCCCCCAACTAGCGGGAGTTCCCAATGAGCAGTTCTTC. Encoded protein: CASSPQLAGVPNEQFF.